A single T cell receptor (beta chain) is shown here with its context. These data are taken from a study of T cells after somatic rescue of genetic block. V was shortened by 0 bases and J by 1 base, with 3 bases between the two germline ends. Germline V gene data show CDR1 as LGHNA and CDR2 as YSLEER. The length of the CDR3 is 14 residues. Clones were sequenced by immunoSEQ multiplex PCR, and TCRdb holds only the in-frame ones, with some missing. This table has 45,000 to 55,000 clones, approximately 96% appearing once. The clonotype was recovered from a child in the first two years of life. The rearrangement joins TRBV4-3 to TRBJ2-2; D unclear. The sequenced sample consisted of peripheral blood mononuclear cells (PBMCs). The DNA for the CDR3 is TGCGCCAGCAGCCAAGATGGGAACACCGGGGAGCTGTTTTTT. This encodes CASSQDGNTGELFF.